Listed below are T cell receptor beta chains from one sample, sequenced in a study of blood T cell repertoires in COVID-19. Clones were read by immunoSEQ multiplex PCR, and TCRdb kept only the in-frame ones, dropping some. The table includes 97,000 or so clones, about four fifths detected once. Sequenced input: peripheral blood. The receptors were gathered from a human donor in a cohort sampled during active COVID-19. Both conserved end residues are part of each CDR3. A D gene is named only where the DNA matches it firmly. Clone size is not always given. Where it is, it says once, few, many or a class for expanded clones.

j_call | d_call | clone_size | v_call | cdr3_nt | cdr3_aa
TRBJ1-4 | TRBD1 | NA | TRBV2 | TGTGCCAGCATGCGAGGACAGGGTGGTGAAAAACTGTTTTTT | CASMRGQGGEKLFF
TRBJ2-7 | NA | once | TRBV7-8 | TGTGCCAGCAGCTTACGCACTAGCTCCCACGAGCAGTACTTC | CASSLRTSSHEQYF
TRBJ2-5 | NA | NA | TRBV3-1/TRBV3-2 | TGTGCCAGCGGCAGGGGTATTGAGACCCAGTACTTC | CASGRGIETQYF
TRBJ2-5 | NA | NA | TRBV5-4 | TGTGCCAGCAGCTTGGGTTTTTCCGAAGAGACCCAGTACTTC | CASSLGFSEETQYF
TRBJ2-5 | NA | NA | TRBV7-9 | TGTGCCAGCAGCTTCAGTCGGCTGGAGGGGCAAGAGACCCAGTACTTC | CASSFSRLEGQETQYF
TRBJ1-4 | NA | NA | TRBV7-9 | TGTGCCAGCAGCCCCCGGGGTGGGGGCCAATCTAATGAAAAACTGTTTTTT | CASSPRGGGQSNEKLFF
TRBJ2-2 | TRBD2 | few | TRBV2 | TGTGCCAGCAGGGCACTAGCGGGGGACACCGGGGAGCTGTTTTTT | CASRALAGDTGELFF
TRBJ2-7 | TRBD1 | NA | TRBV11-3 | TGTGCCAGCAGCTCCCAGGGGGCGGTCAGCTCCTACGAGCAGTACTTC | CASSSQGAVSSYEQYF
TRBJ2-7 | NA | NA | TRBV5-1 | TGCGCCAGCAGCCCGGAGGGGGCCACCCTAGGGAGCGAGCAGTACTTC | CASSPEGATLGSEQYF
TRBJ2-6 | TRBD1 | NA | TRBV6-4 | TGTGCCAGCAGTGCCGGGACAGGCTCTGGGGCCAACGTCCTGACTTTC | CASSAGTGSGANVLTF
TRBJ2-2 | TRBD1 | NA | TRBV19 | TGTGCCAGTAGTATGGGACAGGTGATCGGGGAGCTGTTTTTT | CASSMGQVIGELFF
TRBJ2-7 | TRBD2 | NA | TRBV7-6 | TGTGCCAGCAGCAACGCGGGGGGCGTTAGTCACGAGCAGTACTTC | CASSNAGGVSHEQYF
TRBJ1-4 | TRBD1 | NA | TRBV4-3 | TGCGCCAGCAGCCACGGGACAGCCGCAACTAATGAAAAACTGTTTTTT | CASSHGTAATNEKLFF
TRBJ1-2 | NA | NA | TRBV7-2 | TGTGCCAGCAGCTACACAGGGTCCTCTGGCTACACCTTC | CASSYTGSSGYTF
TRBJ1-1 | NA | NA | TRBV7-9 | TGTGCCAGCAGCTTGCGGGGCGGGCGTACTGAAGCTTTCTTT | CASSLRGGRTEAFF
TRBJ1-1 | TRBD1 | NA | TRBV12-5 | TGTGCTAGTGGTTTGGAGGGACAGGGAAAGGCTTTCTTT | CASGLEGQGKAFF
TRBJ1-6 | TRBD1 | once | TRBV2 | TGTGCCAGCAGTGATAGGCAGGGGGAGAGTTCACCCCTCCACTTT | CASSDRQGESSPLHF
TRBJ2-5 | NA | NA | TRBV5-6 | TGTGCCAGCAACTCGAGGGGGGAGACCCAGTACTTC | CASNSRGETQYF
TRBJ2-7 | TRBD1 | NA | TRBV5-1 | TGCGCCAGCAGCAGGGGCGGGACAGGAGATTGGTACGAGCAGTACTTC | CASSRGGTGDWYEQYF
TRBJ1-1 | NA | NA | TRBV19 | TGTGCCAGTAGTACCCCAAGCACGGGGAGCACTGAAGCTTTCTTT | CASSTPSTGSTEAFF
TRBJ1-4 | NA | NA | TRBV6-5 | TGTGCCAGCTCCTTCACGGAGGGGAATAATGAAAAACTGTTTTTT | CASSFTEGNNEKLFF
TRBJ2-2 | NA | NA | TRBV28 | TGTGCCAGCAGCCACGAGGATCCGGGGGCGAACACCGGGGAGCTGTTTTTT | CASSHEDPGANTGELFF
TRBJ2-7 | TRBD1 | once | TRBV25-1 | TGTGCCAGCAGCCGCCTCTGGACAGGGGAAAACGAGCAGTACTTC | CASSRLWTGENEQYF
TRBJ1-6 | TRBD1 | NA | TRBV7-2 | TGTGCCAGCAGCTTAGGGACAGGTTGGGGTAATTCACCCCTCCACTTT | CASSLGTGWGNSPLHF
TRBJ2-1 | TRBD2 | NA | TRBV7-9 | TGTGCCAGCGGGCCTCACCCCGGGGGGGAGTCCTACAATGAGCAGTTCTTC | CASGPHPGGESYNEQFF
TRBJ1-1 | NA | NA | TRBV18 | TGTGCCAGCTCACCACGCGGCGGCAGGGCCGGAACTGAAGCTTTCTTT | CASSPRGGRAGTEAFF
TRBJ2-3 | TRBD2 | NA | TRBV28 | TGTGCCAGCAGTTCACCCGGACTAGCGGGGGCCTTAGATACGCAGTATTTT | CASSSPGLAGALDTQYF
TRBJ2-1 | NA | NA | TRBV4-3 | TGCGCCAGCAGCCGATCAAGGACTGCATACAATGAGCAGTTCTTC | CASSRSRTAYNEQFF